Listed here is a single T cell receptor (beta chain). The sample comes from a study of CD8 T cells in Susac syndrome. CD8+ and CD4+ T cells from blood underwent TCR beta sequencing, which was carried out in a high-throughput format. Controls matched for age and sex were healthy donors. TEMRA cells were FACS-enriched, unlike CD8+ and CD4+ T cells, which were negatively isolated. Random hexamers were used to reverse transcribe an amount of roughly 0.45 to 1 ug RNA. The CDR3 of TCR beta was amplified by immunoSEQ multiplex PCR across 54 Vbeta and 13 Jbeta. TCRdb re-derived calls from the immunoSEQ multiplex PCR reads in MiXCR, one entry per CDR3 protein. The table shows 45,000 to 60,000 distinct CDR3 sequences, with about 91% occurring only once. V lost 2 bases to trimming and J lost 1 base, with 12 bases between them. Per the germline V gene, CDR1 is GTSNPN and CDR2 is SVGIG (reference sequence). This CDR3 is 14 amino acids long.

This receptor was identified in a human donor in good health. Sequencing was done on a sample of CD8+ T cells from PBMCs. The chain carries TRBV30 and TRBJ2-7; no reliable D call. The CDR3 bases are TGTGCCTGGAGTCTTCCCCTCGGTTCCTACGAGCAGTACTTC. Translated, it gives CAWSLPLGSYEQYF. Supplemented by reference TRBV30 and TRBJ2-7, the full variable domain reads SQTIHQWPATLVQPVGSPLSLECTVEGTSNPNLYWYRQAAGRGLQLLFYSVGIGQISSEVPQNLSASRPQDRQFILSSKKLLLSDSGFYLCAWSLPLGSYEQYFGPGTRLTVT.